A single sample is the source of the 19 T cell receptor beta chains below, sequenced in a study of radiation and T cells in renal cell carcinoma. Time point denoted: blood 2 weeks post-SBRT. The treatment here: 15 Gy SBRT to primary tumor, nephrectomy 4 weeks later. Profiled with immunoSEQ multiplex PCR; TCRdb holds only in-frame clones, not every one. In the table there are 100,000 to 150,000 clones, 88% of which are singletons. This specimen was blood, taken from a patient whose treatment included radiotherapy and nephrectomy. The receptors here all came from a woman aged 70-85 years with renal cell carcinoma.

The chain recombines TRBV5-4 with TRBJ2-5; the D is unclear. CDR1 and CDR2 (germline): SGHNT, YYREEE (reference sequence). The CDR3 sequence is 13 residues long. V lost 4 bases, J lost 5 bases, and 12 bases lay in between. The CDR3 nucleotides are TGTGCCAGCAGCCCGGCGGCGATGGAGACCCAGTACTTC. Its translation: CASSPAAMETQYF.

This clone has only one observation. The V and J genes are TRBV11-3 and TRBJ2-7; 9 nucleotides match TRBD1. The CDR3 sequence is 14 residues long. Germline CDR1 reads SGHNT; CDR2 reads YENEEA. V shed 6 bases and J 5 bases; nucleotides not matched to a gene: 8. CDR3 loop: CASSRIDRGNEQYF. The CDR3 region has the DNA TGTGCCAGCAGTCGGATAGACAGGGGGAACGAGCAGTACTTC. Full variable domain (missing parts from reference TRBV11-3 and TRBJ2-7): EAGVVQSPRYKIIEKKQPVAFWCNPISGHNTLYWYLQNLGQGPELLIRYENEEAVDDSQLPKDRFSAERLKGVDSTLKIQPAELGDSAVYLCASSRIDRGNEQYFGPGTRLTVT.

The chain combines TRBV28 with TRBJ2-7, with 8 bases matching TRBD1. Germline loops: CDR1 MDHEN, CDR2 SYDVKM. The J segment lost 2 bases and the V segment lost 6 bases, leaving 6 bases of the junction unmatched. The CDR3 totals 14 residues. The CDR3 DNA sequence: TGTGCCAGCAGCCACAGGGGGGTTACCTACGAGCAGTACTTC. Translated: CASSHRGVTYEQYF.

This chain connects TRBV4-1 to TRBJ2-5; a possible D gene is TRBD1 (5 bases). V lost 6 bases and J 5 bases, leaving 19 bases between the germline ends. The germline V gene has CDR1 MGHRA and CDR2 YSYEKL. The CDR3 is made up of 15 amino acids. As DNA, the CDR3 is TGCGCCAGCAGTCCCGGAACCAGGGAACTGGAGACCCAGTACTTC. Its protein is CASSPGTRELETQYF.

The chain is built from TRBV4-2 and TRBJ1-2; D remains ambiguous. CDR1 is LGHNA and CDR2 is YNFKEQ in the germline V gene. The V end lost 3 bases, the J end lost 0 bases, and 14 bases lay between the germline ends. This CDR3 is 16 amino acids long. For the CDR3, the DNA is TGTGCCAGCAGCCAGCCGGCGTGGACTGCTAACTATGGCTACACCTTC. Translated, it gives CASSQPAWTANYGYTF.

This clone was detected a few times. In DNA, the CDR3 is TGTGCCAGCAGCGCCAACACAGGGTTGGCAAACTATGGCTACACCTTC. Protein: CASSANTGLANYGYTF. The J gene is TRBJ1-2, the V gene TRBV9; maybe TRBD1 (6 bases). The germline V gene has CDR1 SGDLS and CDR2 YYNGEE. This CDR3 contains 16 residues. V was cut by 3 bases and J by 2 bases, with 17 bases left in between. Variable domain in full (rest from reference TRBV9 and TRBJ1-2): DSGVTQTPKHLITATGQRVTLRCSPRSGDLSVYWYQQSLDQGLQFLIQYYNGEERAKGNILERFSAQQFPDLHSELNLSSLELGDSALYFCASSANTGLANYGYTFGSGTRLTVV.

The chain combines TRBV27 with TRBJ1-5; unclear D gene. The germline CDR1 and CDR2 sequences are MNHEY and SMNVEV (reference sequence). The CDR3 runs to 14 residues. V shed 7 bases and J shed 1 base, with 11 bases lying between them. This chain's CDR3 is CASKDGLSNQPQHF. The CDR3 DNA reads as TGTGCCAGCAAGGACGGACTAAGCAATCAGCCCCAGCATTTT.

The chain is built from TRBV4-3 and TRBJ2-3; 15 nucleotides line up with TRBD2. Germline V gene sequence: CDR1 LGHNA, CDR2 YSLEER. V lost 4 bases, J lost 6 bases, and 8 bases stayed unmatched. The CDR3 length is 17 residues. The CDR3 sequence: CASSRTSGGVQGDTQYF. CDR3 nucleotide sequence: TGCGCCAGCAGCCGGACTAGCGGGGGGGTACAAGGGGATACGCAGTATTTT.

The chain joins TRBV2 to TRBJ1-2; the match to TRBD1 covers 7 bases. Trimming took 8 bases from V and 6 from J; bases not matched to a gene: 12. Germline CDR1 SNHLY, CDR2 FYNNEI. This CDR3 spans 14 amino acids. CDR3 protein: CASGKRRQGDGYTF. CDR3 coding DNA: TGTGCCAGCGGCAAACGACGACAGGGCGATGGCTACACCTTC.

The chain uses TRBV4-3 and TRBJ2-2; TRBD2 matches at 8 bases. Germline assignment: CDR1 LGHNA and CDR2 YSLEER. V shed 2 bases, J shed 7 bases, and the junction held 9 bases outside the gene matches. The CDR3 loop spans 16 amino acids. The CDR3 bases are TGCGCCAGCAGCCAAAATGGCGGGGGGAAAGGCGGGGAGCTGTTTTTT. Encoded protein: CASSQNGGGKGGELFF.

This clone has a handful of counts. The J gene is TRBJ1-6, the V gene TRBV25-1; D is unresolved. The V end was cut by 6 bases, the J end by 1 base, with 7 bases between. The CDR3 totals 14 residues. The germline V gene has CDR1 MGHDK and CDR2 SYGVNS. The CDR3 protein is CASRGSSYNSPLHF. DNA of the CDR3: TGTGCCAGCAGGGGGTCTTCCTATAATTCACCCCTCCACTTT.

This chain joins TRBV28 and TRBJ2-7, with D possibly being TRBD1 (7 bases). The V gene's germline CDR1 is MDHEN and CDR2 SYDVKM. The V end lost 10 bases, the J end lost 2 bases, and 15 bases lay between the germline ends. CDR3 length: 13 residues. DNA for the CDR3: TGTGCCATCGGAGGGGACAGACCCTACGAGCAGTACTTC. This codes for CAIGGDRPYEQYF.

The gene calls are TRBV11-3 and TRBJ2-2, with 8 bases lining up with TRBD1. The CDR3 runs 16 residues. V lost 3 bases and J lost 1; bases outside the gene matches: 4. Germline CDR1 reads SGHNT; CDR2 reads YENEEA. CDR3 coding DNA: TGTGCCAGCAGCTTTCTGGGGACAGGGAACACCGGGGAGCTGTTTTTT. It yields the protein CASSFLGTGNTGELFF.

The chain recombines TRBV9 with TRBJ1-1; D gene ambiguous. Per germline, CDR1 SGDLS and CDR2 YYNGEE. V gave up 4 bases and J gave up 6 bases, with 19 bases separating them. This CDR3 spans 15 amino acids. The CDR3, as DNA: TGTGCCAGCAGCCCGGATGCGGGCCCGGGATCTGAAGCTTTCTTT. This translates into CASSPDAGPGSEAFF.

The rearrangement links TRBV15 to TRBJ1-6, with 10 bases fitting TRBD1. The CDR3 sequence is 18 residues long. Germline V lookup: CDR1 LNHNV, CDR2 YYDKDF (reference sequence). J gave up 10 bases and V 3 bases, and 15 bases lay outside the gene matches. CDR3 sequence (DNA): TGTGCCACCAGCAGGGGGGACAGGGGCAATTTTAAAGGCTCACCCCTCCACTTT. Translation gives CATSRGDRGNFKGSPLHF.

The rearrangement links TRBV6-6 to TRBJ2-1, with D possibly being TRBD2 (5 bases). The CDR3 contains 13 residues. Trimming stripped 0 bases from V and 8 bases from J, with 8 bases between. The germline V gene has CDR1 MNHNY and CDR2 SVGAGI (reference sequence). CDR3 in DNA: TGTGCCAGCAGTTACTCGAGCGGACATGAGCAGTTCTTC. This codes for CASSYSSGHEQFF.

The chain uses TRBV4-2 and TRBJ1-5, with 7 nucleotides matching TRBD1. The V gene end was trimmed by 0 bases and the J gene end by 5 bases; junction bases not matched to a gene: 4. The CDR3 runs 15 residues. Germline CDR1 reads LGHNA; CDR2 reads YNFKEQ. CDR3 bases: TGTGCCAGCAGCCAAGAGGTAGGGGGCGATCAGCCCCAGCATTTT. Protein sequence: CASSQEVGGDQPQHF.

The rearrangement uses TRBV5-1 and TRBJ2-5; TRBD1 aligns across 8 bases. Trimming cost V 7 bases and J 3 bases; bases outside gene matches: 5. The CDR3 sequence is 13 residues long. Germline CDR1 is SGHRS and CDR2 is YFSETQ. Here the CDR3 reads CASSRGPEETQYF. The CDR3 DNA reads TGCGCCAGCTCCAGGGGGCCGGAAGAGACCCAGTACTTC. Full variable domain (remainder filled in from reference TRBV5-1 and TRBJ2-5): KAGVTQTPRYLIKTRGQQVTLSCSPISGHRSVSWYQQTPGQGLQFLFEYFSETQRNKGNFPGRFSGRQFSNSRSEMNVSTLELGDSALYLCASSRGPEETQYFGPGTRLLVL.

The CDR3 DNA sequence: TGTGCCAGCAGTTACGAACGGGGGACTAGCGACGAGCAGTACTTC. It encodes CASSYERGTSDEQYF. This chain connects TRBV6-5 to TRBJ2-7; 10 bases are shared with TRBD2. V shed 2 bases and J 5 bases; nucleotides not matched to a gene: 6. Germline CDR1 MNHEY, CDR2 SVGAGI. This CDR3 spans 15 amino acids.